This T cell receptor (beta chain) was obtained from a study of human T cells and chemical hapten exposure. In the study overall: Slight differences in pooled library volume were the main source of varying TCR yields across samples.

In its sample, this clonotype ranks as medium-sized. TCRdb redid the calling of the RACE reads with MiXCR, one entry per CDR3 protein. The data hold 80,000 to 100,000 distinct CDR3 sequences, with approximately 8% observed a single time. Trimming cost V 3 bases and J 3 bases; bases outside gene matches: 0. Germline CDR1 reads DFQATT; CDR2 reads SNEGSKA (reference sequence). The CDR3 runs to 12 residues. Regarding time point: patch test 1, 2 weeks after DPC sensitization. This sample's treatment: therapeutic diphenylcyclopropenone sensitization with weekly scalp DPC. The genes are TRBV20-1 and TRBJ1-1; 8 nucleotides line up with TRBD1. Sequenced here: whole blood, sampled in connection with sensitization to the hapten diphenylcyclopropenone (DPC). The clonotype comes from a woman younger than 45 with alopecia areata. Some clones in this sample may be carry-over from other donors' samples. CDR3 in DNA: TGCAGTGCTAGGACAGGGGACACTGAAGCTTTCTTT. Residues: CSARTGDTEAFF.